The entry below describes one TCR beta chain. Its antigen is still unknown. The input lacks base qualities; no much larger clone sits a single base away. The sample comes from a study of CD8 T cells in Susac syndrome (dated by TCRdb to 2018 to 2020). At the level of the whole study: The study used repertoire sequencing to test whether antigen drove CD8+ T cell activation and differentiation in Susac syndrome. The clonality of the CD8+ T cell repertoire was compared across approximately 11 healthy donors, around 14 Susac syndrome patients and under 18 multiple sclerosis patients. What the authors observed across the whole study: The study acknowledged that relatively few individuals were included in the TCR sequencing and HLA analysis.

RNA was extracted with the RNeasy kit and roughly 0.45 to 1 ug was reverse transcribed using random hexamers. The immunoSEQ multiplex PCR assay, which covers 54 Vbeta and 13 Jbeta segments, was used to amplify TCR beta CDR3 regions. PCR amplification bias was corrected by using a synthetic template baseline for primer optimization and computational correction. The paper's processing steps were these. Reads were assigned to V, D and J genes according to IMGT and analyzed in immunoSEQ Analyzer, with only productive sequences retained. To calculate clonality, Shannon entropy was normalized by log2 of the number of productive unique sequences and then subtracted from one. Public and private clones were assessed among the 100 most prevalent clones of each patient and control. A clone was defined as Susac-specific if it was absent from the healthy and MS cohorts, from 1052 published viral clones and from other ImmuneACCESS disease sequences. TCRdb itself trimmed the public reads at Q25 with fastp, ran MiXCR and retained productive beta chains. Rows with a matching CDR3 protein are joined into one entry that keeps the most common DNA and genes. For this entry, the V and J calls and clone size follow TCRdb and not the study's own pipeline. A total of over 100,000 distinct CDR3 sequences appear in this sample, 85% to 95% of them only once. The ten biggest clones cover over 0.1% of the sample.

CDR1 SGHTA and CDR2 FQGNSA are derived from the germline V gene. The CDR3, from cysteine to phenylalanine, totals 16 residues. Only the CDR3 DNA is retained, 48 bases long and in frame from the first base. V lost 0 bases and J lost 4 bases, and the count of bases not matched to a germline gene is 7. Peripheral blood CD8+ and CD4+ T cells from healthy donors, Susac syndrome patients and multiple sclerosis patients were profiled by high-throughput TCR beta sequencing. Healthy donors were age- and sex-matched controls. Bulk CD8+ and CD4+ T cells were purified magnetically by negative isolation, whereas CD8+ TEMRA cells were enriched by FACS. Blood was drawn into EDTA tubes, processed within 24 hours, and PBMCs were isolated by density gradient centrifugation. PBMCs intended for TCR sequencing were cryopreserved in liquid nitrogen and thawed later in a water bath at 37 degrees C. The sorted or isolated CD4+, CD8+ and CD8+ TEMRA cells reached a purity of at least 90%.

The clonotype comes from a human donor in good health. The sequenced material came from CD8+ T cells from PBMCs. The receptor chain draws on TRBV7-2 and TRBJ2-7, with 9 bases in between that match TRBD1. The DNA sequence is as follows: TGTGCCAGCAGCTTAGCCTACCCGGGACAGGGTTACGAGCAGTACTTC. It codes for CASSLAYPGQGYEQYF.